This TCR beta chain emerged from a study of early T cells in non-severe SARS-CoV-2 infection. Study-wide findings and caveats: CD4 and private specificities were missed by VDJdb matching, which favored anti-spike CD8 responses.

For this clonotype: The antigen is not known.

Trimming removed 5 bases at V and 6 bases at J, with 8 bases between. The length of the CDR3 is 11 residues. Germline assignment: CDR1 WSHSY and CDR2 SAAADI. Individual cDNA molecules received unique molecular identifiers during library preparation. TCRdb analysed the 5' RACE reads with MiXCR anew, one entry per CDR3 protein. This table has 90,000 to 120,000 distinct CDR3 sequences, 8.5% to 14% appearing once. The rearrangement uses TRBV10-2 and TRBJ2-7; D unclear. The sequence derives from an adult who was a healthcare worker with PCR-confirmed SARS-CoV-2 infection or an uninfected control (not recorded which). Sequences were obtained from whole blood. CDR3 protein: CASSPRSEQYF. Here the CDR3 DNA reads TGCGCCAGCAGTCCCCGGAGCGAGCAGTACTTC.